The sequence of this T cell receptor (beta chain) was determined in a study of early stage breast cancer tumors. Overall study: About 80% of the 16 invasive tumors were ER+, PR+ and HER2-. Average read coverage per sample was 7.5 to 10-fold. Study-wide points: Tumors had roughly 2.4-fold higher T cell density and higher clonality than adjacent normal breast tissue. Most shared enriched TCRB sequences were commonly generated ones.

Germline V CDR1 and CDR2: MNHNS, SASEGT. The CDR3 spans 13 residues. V was trimmed by 8 bases and J by 3 bases, leaving 13 bases between them. Profiled with immunoSEQ multiplex PCR; TCRdb holds only in-frame clones, not every one. The sample has approximately 50,000 clones; over 60% are singletons. Comment on this clone: Its antigen is unknown.

The chain recombines TRBV6-1 with TRBJ2-5; D remains unclear. Sequencing was performed on blood. This clonotype was sampled from a person aged 25 to 39 with breast cancer. CDR3 in amino acids: CASSRAAEETQYF. The CDR3 coding sequence is TGTGCCAGCTCCCGCGCTGCGGAAGAGACCCAGTACTTC.